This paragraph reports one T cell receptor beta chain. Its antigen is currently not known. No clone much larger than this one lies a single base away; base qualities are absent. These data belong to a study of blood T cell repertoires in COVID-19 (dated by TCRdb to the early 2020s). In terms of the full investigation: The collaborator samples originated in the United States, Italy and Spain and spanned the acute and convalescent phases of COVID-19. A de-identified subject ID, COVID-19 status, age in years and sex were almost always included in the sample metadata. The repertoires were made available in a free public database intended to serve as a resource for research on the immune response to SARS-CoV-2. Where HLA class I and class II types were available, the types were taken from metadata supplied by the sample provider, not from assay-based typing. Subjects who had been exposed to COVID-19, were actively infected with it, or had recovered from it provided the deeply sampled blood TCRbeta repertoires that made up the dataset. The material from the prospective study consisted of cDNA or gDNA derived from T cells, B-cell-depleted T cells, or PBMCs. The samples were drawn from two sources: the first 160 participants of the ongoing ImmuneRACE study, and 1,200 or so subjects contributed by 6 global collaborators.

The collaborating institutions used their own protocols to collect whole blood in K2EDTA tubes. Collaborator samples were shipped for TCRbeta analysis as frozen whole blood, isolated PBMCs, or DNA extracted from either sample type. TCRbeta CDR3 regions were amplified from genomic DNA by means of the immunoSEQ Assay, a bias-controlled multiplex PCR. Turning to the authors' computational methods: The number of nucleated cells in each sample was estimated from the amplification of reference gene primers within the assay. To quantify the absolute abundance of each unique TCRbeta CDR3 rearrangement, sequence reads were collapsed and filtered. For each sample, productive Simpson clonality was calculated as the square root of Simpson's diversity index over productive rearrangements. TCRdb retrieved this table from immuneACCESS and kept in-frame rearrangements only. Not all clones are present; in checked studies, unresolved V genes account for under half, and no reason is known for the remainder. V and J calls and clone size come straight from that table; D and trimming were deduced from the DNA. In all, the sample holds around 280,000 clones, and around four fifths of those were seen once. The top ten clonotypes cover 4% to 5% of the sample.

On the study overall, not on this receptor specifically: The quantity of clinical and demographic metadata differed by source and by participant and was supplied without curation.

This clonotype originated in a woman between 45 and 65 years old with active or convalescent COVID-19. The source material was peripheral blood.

CDR3 protein: CASGSRLQGAVQPQHF. The sequence in DNA is TGTGCTAGTGGTTCACGTCTCCAGGGGGCGGTTCAGCCCCAGCATTTT. In this chain, TRBV12-5 is recombined with TRBJ1-5, with 8 bases aligning to TRBD1. Trimming accounts for 4 bases at V and 6 bases at J, while the number of junction bases matched to no gene is 11. Based on the germline V gene, the CDR1 and CDR2 sequences are LGHNT and FRNRAP. From the cysteine up to the phenylalanine, the CDR3 has a length of 16 residues. The entry retains the CDR3 DNA only, 48 bases that are in frame from base 1.